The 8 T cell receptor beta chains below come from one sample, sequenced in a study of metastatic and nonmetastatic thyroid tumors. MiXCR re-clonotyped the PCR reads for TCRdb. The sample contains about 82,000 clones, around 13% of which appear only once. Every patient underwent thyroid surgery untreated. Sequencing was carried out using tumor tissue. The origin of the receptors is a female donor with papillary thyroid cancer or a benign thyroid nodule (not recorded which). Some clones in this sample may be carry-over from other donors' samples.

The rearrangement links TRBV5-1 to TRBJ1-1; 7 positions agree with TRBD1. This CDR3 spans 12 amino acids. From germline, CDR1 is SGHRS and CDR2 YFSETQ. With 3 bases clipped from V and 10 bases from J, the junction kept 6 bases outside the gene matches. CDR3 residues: CASSSGGNRAFF. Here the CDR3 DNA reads TGCGCCAGCAGCTCAGGGGGAAATCGAGCTTTCTTT.

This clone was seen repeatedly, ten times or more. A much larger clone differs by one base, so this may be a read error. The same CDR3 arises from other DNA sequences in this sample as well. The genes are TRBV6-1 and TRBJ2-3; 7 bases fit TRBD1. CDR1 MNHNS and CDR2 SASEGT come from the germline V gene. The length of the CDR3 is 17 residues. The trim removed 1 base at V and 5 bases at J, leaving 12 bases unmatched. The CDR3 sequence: CASSEGTGGAWGDTQYF. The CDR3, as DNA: TGTGCCAGCAGTGAAGGGACAGGAGGCGCCTGGGGAGATACGCAGTATTTT.

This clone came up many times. CDR3 protein: CAWSDGWRRAFF. In DNA, the CDR3 is TGTGCCTGGAGTGACGGGTGGAGGAGAGCTTTCTTT. V gene TRBV30 combines with J gene TRBJ1-1; D is undetermined. Germline loops: CDR1 GTSNPN, CDR2 SVGIG (reference sequence). Trimming took 1 base from V and 10 from J, leaving 13 bases between them. CDR3 length: 12 amino acids.

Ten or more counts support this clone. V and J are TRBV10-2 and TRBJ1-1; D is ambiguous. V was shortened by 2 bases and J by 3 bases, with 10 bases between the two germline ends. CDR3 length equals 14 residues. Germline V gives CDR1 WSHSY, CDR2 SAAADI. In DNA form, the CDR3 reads TGCGCCAGCAGTGAGACGAATGCCGACACTGAAGCTTTCTTT. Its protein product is CASSETNADTEAFF.

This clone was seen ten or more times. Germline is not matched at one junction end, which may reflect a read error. The CDR3 bases are TGTGCTAGCAGCTTAGCATGGGACAGCTCCTACGAGCAGTACTTC. It specifies CASSLAWDSSYEQYF. The chain recombines TRBV7-7 with TRBJ2-7; 7 nucleotides line up with TRBD1. This CDR3 contains 15 residues. The germline V gene has CDR1 SSHAT and CDR2 FNYEAQ (reference sequence).

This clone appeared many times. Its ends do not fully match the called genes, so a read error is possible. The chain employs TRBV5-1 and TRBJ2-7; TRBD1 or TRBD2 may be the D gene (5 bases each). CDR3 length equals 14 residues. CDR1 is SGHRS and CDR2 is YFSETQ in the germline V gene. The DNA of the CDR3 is TGCGCCAGCAGCTCCCGGGACGGCGGCTACGAGCGGTACTTC. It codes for CASSSRDGGYERYF.

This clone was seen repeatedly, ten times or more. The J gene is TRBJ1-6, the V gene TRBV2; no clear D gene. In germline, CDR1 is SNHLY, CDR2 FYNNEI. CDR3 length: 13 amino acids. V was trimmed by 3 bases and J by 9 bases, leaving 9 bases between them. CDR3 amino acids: CASSDRHTSPLHF. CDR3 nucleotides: TGTGCCAGCAGTGATCGTCACACTTCACCCCTCCACTTT.

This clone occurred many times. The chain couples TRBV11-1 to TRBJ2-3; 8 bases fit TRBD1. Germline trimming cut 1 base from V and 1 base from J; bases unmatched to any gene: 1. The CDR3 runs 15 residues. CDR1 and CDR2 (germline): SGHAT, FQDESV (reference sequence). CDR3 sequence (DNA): TGTGCCAGCAGCTTAGACAGGGGGGGCACAGATACGCAGTATTTT. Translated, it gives CASSLDRGGTDTQYF.